One sample yielded the 27 T cell receptor beta chains listed below, sequenced in a study of T cell repertoires in cytomegalovirus infection. Each CDR3 protein gets one entry after TCRdb re-called the reads with MiXCR. The data show 300,000 or so distinct CDR3 sequences, 20% to 30% seen once. Their cognate antigens are unknown. Sequencing used cultured PBMCs, obtained from culture after CMV antigen stimulation. Receptors originate from a human donor in good health (CMV status not recorded). Some clones in this sample may be carry-over from other donors' samples.

This clonotype was counted between two and nine times. Relative to the germline gene, one junction end is altered; a read error may explain this. In nucleotides, the CDR3 is TGCGCCAGCAGCCAAGAACGTTGTAGGGTTTGGCGTTTC. It specifies CASSQERCRVWRF. The chain links TRBV4-3 to TRBJ2-5, with no clear D. CDR1 is LGHNA and CDR2 is YSLEER in the germline V gene. The CDR3 runs 13 residues.

This clonotype was detected many times. The V gene is TRBV27, the J gene TRBJ1-2, with a tentative D call TRBD1 (6 bases). The CDR3 runs to 15 residues. Germline loops: CDR1 MNHEY, CDR2 SMNVEV (reference sequence). Trimming removed 0 bases from V and 4 bases from J, with 12 bases in between. CDR3 region: CASSLSAGASYGYTF. The CDR3 DNA reads TGTGCCAGCAGTTTATCGGCAGGGGCTAGCTATGGCTACACCTTC.

The chain carries TRBV7-8 and TRBJ2-1; 10 bases line up with TRBD2. J was trimmed by 2 bases and V by 5 bases; bases with no gene match: 12. Germline CDR1 and CDR2: SGHVS and FQNEAQ. The length of the CDR3 is 18 residues. In DNA, the CDR3 is TGTGCCAGCAGCCCTAGGCCCGGACTAGCGGCTGCCTACAATGAGCAGTTCTTC. As protein: CASSPRPGLAAAYNEQFF.

The chain is built from TRBV6-2 or TRBV6-3 and TRBJ2-3; D perhaps matches TRBD1 (6 bases). Germline V gene sequence: CDR1 MNHEY, CDR2 SVGEGT. V was shortened by 6 bases and J by 0 bases, with 13 bases between the two germline ends. The CDR3 is 15 residues long. The CDR3 is CASRFTGTSTDTQYF. CDR3 DNA sequence: TGTGCCAGCAGGTTCACCGGGACAAGCACAGATACGCAGTATTTT.

The gene calls are TRBV27 and TRBJ2-3; 9 bases are shared with TRBD1. The germline V gene encodes CDR1 MNHEY and CDR2 SMNVEV (reference sequence). This CDR3 contains 15 residues. The junction had 13 bases not matched to a gene; V was cut back by 6 bases and J by 9 bases. CDR3 nucleotide sequence: TGTGCCAGCAGCCGGGACAGGGCCTTAGGCTTCACGCAGTATTTT. Its protein product is CASSRDRALGFTQYF.

This clonotype was observed many times. This chain links TRBV7-6 with TRBJ2-3; TRBD2 agrees at 8 bases. V dropped 1 base and J dropped 1; count of bases not matched to a gene: 7. The CDR3 length is 17 residues. The V gene's germline CDR1 is SGHVS and CDR2 FNYEAQ. In DNA form, the CDR3 reads TGTGCCAGCAGCTTAGGAAACGGGAGGGCCGGCACAGATACGCAGTATTTT. Translation gives CASSLGNGRAGTDTQYF.

This clonotype appeared a few times. The V call is TRBV7-9, the J call TRBJ2-1, with D maybe TRBD2 (5 bases). Germline CDR1 and CDR2: SEHNR and FQNEAQ (reference sequence). The CDR3 sequence is 15 residues long. V was cut by 5 bases and J by 0 bases, with 11 bases left in between. CDR3 sequence: CASSPRRNSYNEQFF. CDR3 sequence (DNA): TGTGCCAGCAGCCCCCGGAGGAACTCCTACAATGAGCAGTTCTTC. Supplemented by reference TRBV7-9 and TRBJ2-1, the full variable domain reads DTGVSQNPRHKITKRGQNVTFRCDPISEHNRLYWYRQTLGQGPEFLTYFQNEAQLEKSRLLSDRFSAERPKGSFSTLEIQRTEQGDSAMYLCASSPRRNSYNEQFFGPGTRLTVL.

The chain recombines TRBV6-2 or TRBV6-3 with TRBJ2-5; unclear D gene. CDR3 length equals 14 residues. The V end lost 5 bases, the J end lost 3 bases, and 13 bases lay between the germline ends. CDR1 and CDR2 (germline): MNHEY, SVGEGT. The CDR3 DNA reads as TGTGCCAGCAGTAACCCACCTCCAAAAGAGACCCAGTACTTC. It codes for CASSNPPPKETQYF.

In this sample, this clonotype turned up a few times. The chain is built from TRBV29-1 and TRBJ2-1; no firm D call. Per germline, CDR1 SQVTM and CDR2 ANQGSEA. This CDR3 is 13 amino acids long. With 1 base removed from V and 6 bases from J, the gap between germline ends came to 10 bases. This CDR3 is CSVEGLWGNEQFF. In DNA form, the CDR3 reads TGCAGCGTTGAAGGGCTATGGGGCAATGAGCAGTTCTTC.

The chain uses TRBV11-2 and TRBJ2-7; TRBD2 aligns across 9 bases. J lost 0 bases, V lost 3 bases, and 3 bases had no gene match. The CDR3 has 15 residues. Germline V gives CDR1 SGHAT, CDR2 FQNNGV. Here the CDR3 reads CASSFSGSSSYEQYV. The CDR3 DNA reads TGTGCCAGCAGCTTTAGCGGGAGTTCCTCCTACGAGCAGTACGTC.

This clonotype was recorded many times. The rearrangement links TRBV7-2 to TRBJ1-3, with D uncertain. Trimming cost V 5 bases and J 8 bases, with 10 bases left between them. This CDR3 contains 12 residues. Per germline, CDR1 SGHTA and CDR2 FQGNSA. The CDR3 protein is CASSPSVDTIYF. The DNA of the CDR3 is TGTGCCAGCAGCCCTAGTGTCGACACCATATATTTT.

This clonotype was observed many times. The chain couples TRBV7-2 to TRBJ2-2, with 10 nucleotides matching TRBD2. The CDR3 is 16 residues long. Per germline, CDR1 SGHTA and CDR2 FQGNSA. With V trimmed by 4 bases and J by 4 bases, 6 bases remained unmatched. The CDR3, as DNA: TGTGCCAGCAGCTGGGATCCTAGCGGGGGCACCGGGGAGCTGTTTTTT. This sequence encodes CASSWDPSGGTGELFF.

The chain combines TRBV12-5 with TRBJ1-1; 8 bases match TRBD1. The CDR3 has 15 amino acids. Germline V gene sequence: CDR1 LGHNT, CDR2 FRNRAP. V gave up 1 base and J gave up 0 bases; unmatched junction bases: 1. The CDR3, as DNA: TGTGCTAGTGGTTTGGGGACAGGGATGAACACTGAAGCTTTCTTT. Its translation is CASGLGTGMNTEAFF.

J is TRBJ1-2 and V is TRBV4-1; D is possibly TRBD1 (6 bases). The V and J ends lost 4 bases and 3 bases respectively, with 15 bases between them. Germline V gene lookup returns CDR1 MGHRA and CDR2 YSYEKL. The CDR3 covers 15 residues. DNA of the CDR3: TGCGCCAGCAGCCTCGCGGTAAGACAGGACTATGGCTACACCTTC. It specifies CASSLAVRQDYGYTF.

This clonotype was seen a few times. This sequence joins TRBV28 and TRBJ2-7, with D tentatively TRBD1 (6 bases). V was trimmed by 6 bases and J by 2 bases, leaving 14 bases between them. The CDR3 runs 14 residues. CDR1 is MDHEN and CDR2 is SYDVKM in the germline V gene. The DNA of the CDR3 is TGTGCCAGCAGCTCCGGGACACTGACCTACGAGCAGTACTTC. This encodes CASSSGTLTYEQYF. The full variable domain, rest sourced from reference TRBV28 and TRBJ2-7, is DVKVTQSSRYLVKRTGEKVFLECVQDMDHENMFWYRQDPGLGLRLIYFSYDVKMKEKGDIPEGYSVSREKKERFSLILESASTNQTSMYLCASSSGTLTYEQYFGPGTRLTVT.

The V and J genes are TRBV20-1 and TRBJ1-1; D may be TRBD1 (5 bases). CDR3 length: 16 amino acids. Per the germline V gene, CDR1 is DFQATT and CDR2 is SNEGSKA (reference sequence). Trimming pared 1 base from V and 3 bases from J, leaving 18 bases between. Written as DNA, the CDR3 is TGCAGTGCTAGAGGGGAGGAGGCAGGGCGGGACACTGAAGCTTTCTTT. Protein product: CSARGEEAGRDTEAFF.

The chain combines TRBV27 with TRBJ2-2; D is undetermined. There are 15 residues in the CDR3. Germline CDR1 and CDR2: MNHEY and SMNVEV (reference sequence). Trimming shortened V by 6 bases and J by 4 bases, and 15 bases separated the two germline ends. This CDR3 reads CASSPLTESTGELFF. In DNA, the CDR3 is TGTGCCAGCAGCCCTCTCACGGAATCCACCGGGGAGCTGTTTTTT.

The CDR3 loop reads CASSLFRTPNTGELFF. CDR3 coding DNA: TGTGCCAGCAGCTTATTCCGGACTCCAAACACCGGGGAGCTGTTTTTT. This chain connects TRBV7-9 to TRBJ2-2, with D possibly TRBD2 on 5 matching bases. This CDR3 contains 16 residues. Germline V gene sequence: CDR1 SEHNR, CDR2 FQNEAQ (reference sequence). The ends were cut back, 2 bases at V and 2 bases at J, with 12 bases in the middle. The complete variable domain, with remaining parts taken from reference TRBV7-9 and TRBJ2-2, reads DTGVSQNPRHKITKRGQNVTFRCDPISEHNRLYWYRQTLGQGPEFLTYFQNEAQLEKSRLLSDRFSAERPKGSFSTLEIQRTEQGDSAMYLCASSLFRTPNTGELFFGEGSRLTVL.

This clonotype was counted many times. The chain links TRBV7-2 to TRBJ2-5; 8 bases are shared with TRBD2. This CDR3 contains 19 residues. The junction had 21 bases not matched to a gene; V was cut back by 5 bases and J by 4 bases. Looked up from germline, CDR1 is SGHTA and CDR2 is FQGNSA. The CDR3 region has the DNA TGTGCCAGCAGCCTTAGATTAAATCGTAGACTAGCGCAATCAGAGACCCAGTACTTC. This translates into CASSLRLNRRLAQSETQYF.

Here the CDR3 reads CATSRVQNTEAFF. CDR3 DNA: TGTGCCACCAGCAGAGTACAGAACACTGAAGCTTTCTTT. The V call is TRBV15, the J call TRBJ1-1, with D unclear. The CDR3 consists of 13 residues. Germline values: CDR1 LNHNV, CDR2 YYDKDF (reference sequence). V gave up 1 base and J gave up 1 base, with 4 bases separating them.

V and J are TRBV6-1 and TRBJ2-3; TRBD1 or TRBD2 may be the D gene (5 bases each). V gave up 4 bases and J gave up 7 bases, with 12 bases separating them. This CDR3 contains 13 residues. The V gene's germline CDR1 is MNHNS and CDR2 SASEGT. CDR3 in amino acids: CASSGGRANTQYF. The CDR3 DNA reads as TGTGCCAGCAGTGGGGGGAGAGCGAATACGCAGTATTTT.

This clonotype showed up just once. The chain employs TRBV5-1 and TRBJ2-5; D unresolved. This CDR3 has 14 amino acids. Between the trimmed V and J ends, which lost 2 bases and 2 bases, there was a span of 10 bases. Germline-derived CDR1 and CDR2 are SGHRS and YFSETQ. In DNA form, the CDR3 reads TGCGCCAGCAGCTTCGGCGGCCTGCAAGAGACCCAGTACTTC. It is translated as CASSFGGLQETQYF.

The genes are TRBV12-3 or TRBV12-4 and TRBJ2-2, with unresolved D. The CDR3 length is 12 residues. Trimming left V 3 bases short and J 7 bases short, with 6 bases between. CDR3 nucleotides: TGTGCCAGCAGTTTCCACTTCGGGGAGCTGTTTTTT. It codes for CASSFHFGELFF.

In its sample, this clonotype was seen a few times. J is TRBJ2-1 and V is TRBV19; D is ambiguous. V lost 3 bases to trimming and J lost 2 bases, with 8 bases between them. Germline V lookup: CDR1 LNHDA, CDR2 SQIVND (reference sequence). The CDR3 spans 14 residues. CDR3 DNA: TGTGCCAGTAGTATCCCCGCCCCCTACAATGAGCAGTTCTTC. Translated: CASSIPAPYNEQFF.

This clonotype has a handful of counts. The chain uses TRBV5-6 and TRBJ2-1; D gene uncertain. CDR3 length equals 15 residues. CDR1 and CDR2 from the germline V gene are SGHDT and YYEEEE. V shed 6 bases and J shed 8 bases, with 21 bases lying between them. CDR3: CASTILDGVLDEQFF. CDR3 bases: TGTGCCAGCACCATTCTGGATGGGGTTCTCGATGAGCAGTTCTTC.

This chain links TRBV7-9 with TRBJ2-4; the D gene could be TRBD1 or TRBD2 (6 bases each). CDR1 and CDR2 (germline): SEHNR, FQNEAQ (reference sequence). The V gene lost 5 bases and the J gene lost 6 bases, with 23 bases spanning the gap. There are 17 residues in the CDR3. In DNA, the CDR3 is TGTGCCAGCAGCGAGGAGAAGCCGGGGGCACAAGCAAACATTCAGTACTTC. Its translation: CASSEEKPGAQANIQYF.

The gene calls are TRBV4-3 and TRBJ2-5; 10 nucleotides agree with TRBD2. This CDR3 has 18 amino acids. The V segment lost 4 bases and the J segment 1 base; nucleotides outside the gene matches: 12. CDR1 is LGHNA and CDR2 is YSLEER in the germline V gene. CDR3 protein: CASSRNPSGTSVQETQYF. CDR3 nucleotides: TGCGCCAGCAGCCGGAATCCGTCCGGGACTAGCGTCCAAGAGACCCAGTACTTC.